This TCR beta chain is from a study of blood T cell repertoires in COVID-19. Germline V CDR1 and CDR2: LGHDT, YNNKEL (reference sequence). V gave up 8 bases and J gave up 1 base, with 14 bases separating them. The CDR3 loop spans 14 amino acids. Produced via immunoSEQ multiplex PCR; TCRdb's table is partial and in-frame only. The sample yields about 280,000 clones, roughly four fifths seen once. Sequenced sample: peripheral blood. The chain combines TRBV3-1 (or the pseudogene TRBV3-2) with TRBJ1-1; D may be TRBD1 (6 bases). The receptor was isolated from a woman in her forties or fifties who had recovered from COVID-19. The CDR3 reads CASLSRTANTEAFF. In DNA, the CDR3 is TGTGCCAGCCTAAGCCGGACAGCGAACACTGAAGCTTTCTTT.